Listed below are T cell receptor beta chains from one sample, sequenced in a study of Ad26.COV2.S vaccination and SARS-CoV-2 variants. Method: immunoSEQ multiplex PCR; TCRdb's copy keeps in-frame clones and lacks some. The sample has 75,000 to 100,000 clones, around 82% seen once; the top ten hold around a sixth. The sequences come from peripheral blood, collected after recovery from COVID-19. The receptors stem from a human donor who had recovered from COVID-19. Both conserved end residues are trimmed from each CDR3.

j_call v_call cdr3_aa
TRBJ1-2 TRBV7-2 ASSLVSSYGYT
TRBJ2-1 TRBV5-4 ASSERVNEQF
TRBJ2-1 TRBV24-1 ATNPGQGVLDEQF
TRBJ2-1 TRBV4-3 ASSQEAGLIWFGF
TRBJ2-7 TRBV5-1 ASSFAPTVSSYEQY
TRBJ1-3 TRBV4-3 ASSQDFSLLSLGNTIY
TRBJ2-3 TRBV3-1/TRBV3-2 ASSQVRAGGPDTQY
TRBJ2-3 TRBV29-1 SVELGSGGFSSTDTQY
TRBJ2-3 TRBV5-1 ASSSYVTDTQY
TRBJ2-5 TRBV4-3 ASSPAGLAETQY
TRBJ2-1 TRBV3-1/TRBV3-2 ASSQEGLAGGFTNEQF
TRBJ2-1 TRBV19 ASSILSSYNEQF
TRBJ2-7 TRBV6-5 ASSSRTTYEQY
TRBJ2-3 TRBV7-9 ASSLAGVTDTQY
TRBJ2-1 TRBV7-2 ASSSDVSSYNEQF
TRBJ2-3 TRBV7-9 ASSFKGPTDTQY
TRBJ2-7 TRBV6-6 ASRNPGLAGSYEQY
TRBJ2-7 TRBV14 ASSQEGQYFYEQY
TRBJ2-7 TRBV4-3 ASSKVLQGATYEQY
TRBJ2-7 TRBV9 ASSVAGTGGYEQY
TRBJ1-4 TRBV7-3 ASSPTGGRGEKLF
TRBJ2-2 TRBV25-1 ASSRGAGELF
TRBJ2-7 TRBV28 ASSLLLAGGMYEQY
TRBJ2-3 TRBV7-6 ASSTRGLAGGTDTQY
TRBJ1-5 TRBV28 ASTSDRYSNQPQH
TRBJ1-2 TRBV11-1 ASSPTGRSFRGYT
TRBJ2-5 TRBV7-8 ASSLPLAEETQY
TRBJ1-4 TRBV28 ASSLDPDEKLF
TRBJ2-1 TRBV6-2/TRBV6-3 ASSYSSSGRADGLNEQF
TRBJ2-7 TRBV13 ASSPGQGAYEQY
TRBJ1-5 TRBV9 ASSVGRNQPQH
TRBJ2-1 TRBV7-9 ASSLMLAGNEQF
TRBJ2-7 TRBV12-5 ASGSQYEQY
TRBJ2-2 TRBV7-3 ASSRTGEAGELF
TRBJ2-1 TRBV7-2 ASSLNYPINYNEQF
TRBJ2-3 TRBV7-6 ASSTQTADTQY
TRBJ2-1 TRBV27 ATTHQGGGNEQF
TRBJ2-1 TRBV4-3 ASSQGITGPEKSNNEQF
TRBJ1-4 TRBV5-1 ASSLYKGFGEKLF
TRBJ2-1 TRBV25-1 ASSEVLSSYNEQF